The clone carrying this TCR beta chain was seen a few times. Losses at the gene ends were 1 base for V and 3 bases for J; bases not matched to a gene: 1. The CDR3 extends over 15 amino acids. The germline gives CDR1 SGHDT, CDR2 YYEEEE. The source of the sample is a study of response to subunit inactivated influenza vaccine. TCRdb recomputed calls from the RT-PCR reads with MiXCR, one row per CDR3 protein. The table includes fewer than 200,000 distinct CDR3 sequences, approximately 9.2% detected once. The chain uses TRBV5-6 and TRBJ2-5; 12 nucleotides align to TRBD2. The TCR was taken from a man aged 50 to 60 who received an inactivated influenza vaccine. The sample was non-naive T cells sorted from PBMCs, taken on the day of vaccination. The CDR3: CASSLRTSGEETQYF. In DNA form, the CDR3 reads TGTGCCAGCAGCTTGCGGACTAGCGGGGAAGAGACCCAGTACTTC.